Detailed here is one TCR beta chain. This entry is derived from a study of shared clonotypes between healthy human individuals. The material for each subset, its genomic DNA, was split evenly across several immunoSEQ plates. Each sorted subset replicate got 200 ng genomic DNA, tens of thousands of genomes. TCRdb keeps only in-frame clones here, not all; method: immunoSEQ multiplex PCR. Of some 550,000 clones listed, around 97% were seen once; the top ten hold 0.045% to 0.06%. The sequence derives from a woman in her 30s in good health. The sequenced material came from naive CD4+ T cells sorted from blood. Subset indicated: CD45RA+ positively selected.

CDR3 amino acids: CASSPRGRGERSGANVLTF. Written as DNA, the CDR3 is TGTGCCAGCTCACCACGGGGCAGGGGCGAACGCTCTGGGGCCAACGTCCTGACTTTC. This chain connects TRBV18 to TRBJ2-6; a weak D match, TRBD1 (6 bases). The CDR3 has 19 amino acids. V was shortened by 1 base and J by 0 bases, with 16 bases between the two germline ends. Germline V CDR1 and CDR2: KGHSH, LQKENI.